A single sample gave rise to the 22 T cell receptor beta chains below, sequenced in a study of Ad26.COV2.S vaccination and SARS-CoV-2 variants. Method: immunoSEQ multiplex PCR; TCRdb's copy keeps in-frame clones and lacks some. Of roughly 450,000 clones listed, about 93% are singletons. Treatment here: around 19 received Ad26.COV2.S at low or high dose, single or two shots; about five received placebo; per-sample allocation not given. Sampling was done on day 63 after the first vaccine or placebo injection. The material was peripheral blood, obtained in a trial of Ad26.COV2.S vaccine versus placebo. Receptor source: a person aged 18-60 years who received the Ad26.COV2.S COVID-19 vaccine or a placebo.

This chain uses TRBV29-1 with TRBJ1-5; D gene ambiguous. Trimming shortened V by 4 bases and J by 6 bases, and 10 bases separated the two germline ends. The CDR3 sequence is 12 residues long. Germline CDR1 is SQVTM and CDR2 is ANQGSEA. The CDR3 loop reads CSVGDRGQPQHF. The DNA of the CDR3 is TGCAGCGTTGGAGATCGGGGTCAGCCCCAGCATTTT.

The chain's CDR3 is CASSLRQRETQYF. Here the CDR3 DNA reads TGTGCCAGCAGTTTGAGACAGCGGGAGACCCAGTACTTC. V usage is TRBV12-3 or TRBV12-4 and J usage is TRBJ2-5, with D perhaps assigned TRBD1 or TRBD2 (5 bases each). The CDR3 totals 13 residues. The V gene lost 3 bases and the J gene lost 5 bases, with 10 bases spanning the gap.

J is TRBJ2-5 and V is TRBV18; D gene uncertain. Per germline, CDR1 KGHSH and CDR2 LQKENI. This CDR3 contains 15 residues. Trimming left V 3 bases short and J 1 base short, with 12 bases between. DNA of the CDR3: TGTGCCAGCTCACCCCCGGGTTTCGGCCAAGAGACCCAGTACTTC. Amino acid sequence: CASSPPGFGQETQYF.

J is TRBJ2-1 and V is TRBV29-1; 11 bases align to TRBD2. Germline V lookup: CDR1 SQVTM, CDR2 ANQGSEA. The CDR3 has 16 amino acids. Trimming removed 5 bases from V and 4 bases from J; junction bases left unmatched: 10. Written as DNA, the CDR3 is TGCAGCGTTCCCGTTCCGGGACTAGCGGCTTACAATGAGCAGTTCTTC. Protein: CSVPVPGLAAYNEQFF.

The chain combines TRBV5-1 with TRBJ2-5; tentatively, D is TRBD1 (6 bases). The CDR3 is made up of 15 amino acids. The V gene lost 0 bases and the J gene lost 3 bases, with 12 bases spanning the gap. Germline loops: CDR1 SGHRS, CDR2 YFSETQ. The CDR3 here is CASSLEGRTEETQYF. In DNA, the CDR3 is TGCGCCAGCAGCTTGGAGGGCAGGACAGAAGAGACCCAGTACTTC. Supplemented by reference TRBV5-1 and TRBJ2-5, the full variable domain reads KAGVTQTPRYLIKTRGQQVTLSCSPISGHRSVSWYQQTPGQGLQFLFEYFSETQRNKGNFPGRFSGRQFSNSRSEMNVSTLELGDSALYLCASSLEGRTEETQYFGPGTRLLVL.

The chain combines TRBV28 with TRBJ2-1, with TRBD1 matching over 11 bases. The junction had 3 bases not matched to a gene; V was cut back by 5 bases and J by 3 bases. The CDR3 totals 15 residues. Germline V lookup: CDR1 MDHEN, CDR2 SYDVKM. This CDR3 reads CASSGTGGRYNEQFF. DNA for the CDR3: TGTGCCAGCAGTGGGACAGGGGGTCGCTACAATGAGCAGTTCTTC.

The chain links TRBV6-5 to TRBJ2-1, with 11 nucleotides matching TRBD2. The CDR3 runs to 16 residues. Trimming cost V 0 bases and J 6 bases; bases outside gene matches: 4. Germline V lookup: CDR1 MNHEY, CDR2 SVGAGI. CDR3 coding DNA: TGTGCCAGCAGTTACTCGAGACTAGCGGGATCCAATGAGCAGTTCTTC. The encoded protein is CASSYSRLAGSNEQFF.

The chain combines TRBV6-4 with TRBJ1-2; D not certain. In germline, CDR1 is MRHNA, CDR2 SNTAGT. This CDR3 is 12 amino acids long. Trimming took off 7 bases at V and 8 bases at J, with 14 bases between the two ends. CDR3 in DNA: TGTGCCAGCATACGACCCCCCAAGGGCTACACCTTC. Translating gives CASIRPPKGYTF.

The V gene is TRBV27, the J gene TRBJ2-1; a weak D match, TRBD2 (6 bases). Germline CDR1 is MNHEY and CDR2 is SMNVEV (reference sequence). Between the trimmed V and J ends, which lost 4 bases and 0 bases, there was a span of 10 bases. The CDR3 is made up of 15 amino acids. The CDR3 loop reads CASSSAGSSYNEQFF. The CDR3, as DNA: TGTGCCAGCAGTTCGGCGGGGAGCTCCTACAATGAGCAGTTCTTC.

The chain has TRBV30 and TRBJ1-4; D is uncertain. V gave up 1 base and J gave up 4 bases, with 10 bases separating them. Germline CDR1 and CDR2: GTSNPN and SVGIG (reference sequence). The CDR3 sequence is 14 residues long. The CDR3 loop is CAWSGGLFNEKLFF. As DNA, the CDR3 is TGTGCCTGGAGTGGAGGACTGTTTAATGAAAAACTGTTTTTT.

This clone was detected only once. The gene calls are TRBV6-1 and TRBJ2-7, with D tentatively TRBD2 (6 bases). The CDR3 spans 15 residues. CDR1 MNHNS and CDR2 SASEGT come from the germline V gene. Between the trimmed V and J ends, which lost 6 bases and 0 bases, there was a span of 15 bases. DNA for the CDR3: TGTGCCAGCAGCTCTATAGCGGCGAACTCCTACGAGCAGTACTTC. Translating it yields CASSSIAANSYEQYF.

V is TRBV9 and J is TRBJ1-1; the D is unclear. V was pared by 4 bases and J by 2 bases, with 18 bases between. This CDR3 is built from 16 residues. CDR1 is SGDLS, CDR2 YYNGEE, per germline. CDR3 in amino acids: CASSPARGAYNTEAFF. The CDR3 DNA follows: TGTGCCAGCAGCCCCGCCCGAGGAGCCTACAACACTGAAGCTTTCTTT. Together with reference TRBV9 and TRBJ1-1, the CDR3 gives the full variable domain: DSGVTQTPKHLITATGQRVTLRCSPRSGDLSVYWYQQSLDQGLQFLIQYYNGEERAKGNILERFSAQQFPDLHSELNLSSLELGDSALYFCASSPARGAYNTEAFFGQGTRLTVV.

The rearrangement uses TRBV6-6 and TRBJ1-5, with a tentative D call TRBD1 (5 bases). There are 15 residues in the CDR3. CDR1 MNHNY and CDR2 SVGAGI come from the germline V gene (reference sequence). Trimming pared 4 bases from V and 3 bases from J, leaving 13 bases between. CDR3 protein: CASSWAGDSNQPQHF. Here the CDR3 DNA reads TGTGCCAGCAGTTGGGCCGGGGACTCCAATCAGCCCCAGCATTTT.

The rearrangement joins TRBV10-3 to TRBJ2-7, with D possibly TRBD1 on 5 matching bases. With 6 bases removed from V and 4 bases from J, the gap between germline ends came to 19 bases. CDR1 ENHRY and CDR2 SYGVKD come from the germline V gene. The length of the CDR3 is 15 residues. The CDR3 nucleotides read TGTGCCATCAGCGAGCTTGAAGGGGCTGGTTACGAGCAGTACTTC. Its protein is CAISELEGAGYEQYF.

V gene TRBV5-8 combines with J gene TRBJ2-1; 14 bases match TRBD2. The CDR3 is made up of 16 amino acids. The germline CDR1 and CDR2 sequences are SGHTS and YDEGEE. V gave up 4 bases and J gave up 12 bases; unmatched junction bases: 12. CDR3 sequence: CASSLPKGLAGEGQFF. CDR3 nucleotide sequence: TGTGCCAGCAGCCTACCGAAGGGACTAGCGGGAGAGGGGCAGTTCTTC.

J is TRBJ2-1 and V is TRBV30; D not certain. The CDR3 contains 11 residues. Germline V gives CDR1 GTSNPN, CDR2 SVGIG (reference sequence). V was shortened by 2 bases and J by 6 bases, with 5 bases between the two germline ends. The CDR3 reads CAWSLGNEQFF. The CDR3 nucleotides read TGTGCCTGGAGTTTGGGCAATGAGCAGTTCTTC.

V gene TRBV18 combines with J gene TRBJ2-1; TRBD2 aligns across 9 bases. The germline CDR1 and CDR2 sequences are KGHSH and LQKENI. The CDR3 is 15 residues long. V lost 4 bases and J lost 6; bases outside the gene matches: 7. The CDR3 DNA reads TGTGCCAGCTCACGACTAGCGGACGCAACCAATGAGCAGTTCTTC. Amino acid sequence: CASSRLADATNEQFF.

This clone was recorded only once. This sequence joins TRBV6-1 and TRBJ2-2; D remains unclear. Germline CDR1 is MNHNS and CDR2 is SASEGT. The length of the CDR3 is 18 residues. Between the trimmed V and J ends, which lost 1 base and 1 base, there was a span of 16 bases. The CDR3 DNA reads TGTGCCAGCAGTGAAGTTGGTTTTGGTCACCTGAACACCGGGGAGCTGTTTTTT. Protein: CASSEVGFGHLNTGELFF.

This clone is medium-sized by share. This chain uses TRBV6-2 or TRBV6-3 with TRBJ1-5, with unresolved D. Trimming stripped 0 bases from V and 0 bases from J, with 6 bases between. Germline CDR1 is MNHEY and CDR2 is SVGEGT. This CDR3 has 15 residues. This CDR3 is CASSYSEDSNQPQHF. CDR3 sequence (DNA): TGTGCCAGCAGTTACTCGGAAGATAGCAATCAGCCCCAGCATTTT.

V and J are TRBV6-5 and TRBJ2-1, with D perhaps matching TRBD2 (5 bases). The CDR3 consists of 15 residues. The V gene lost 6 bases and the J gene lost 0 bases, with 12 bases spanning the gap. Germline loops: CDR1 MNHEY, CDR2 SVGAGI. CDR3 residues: CASSYRADSYNEQFF. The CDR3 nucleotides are TGTGCCAGCAGCTACCGAGCGGACTCCTACAATGAGCAGTTCTTC.

The CDR3 reads CASSPGTGVGTNEKLFF. CDR3 sequence (DNA): TGTGCCAGCAGCCCTGGGACAGGGGTTGGGACTAATGAAAAACTGTTTTTT. The rearrangement links TRBV7-9 to TRBJ1-4, with 10 positions matching TRBD1. Germline CDR1 SEHNR, CDR2 FQNEAQ (reference sequence). J lost 2 bases, V lost 5 bases, and 8 bases had no gene match. The CDR3 totals 17 residues. Filled out from reference TRBV7-9 and TRBJ1-4, the complete variable domain reads DTGVSQNPRHKITKRGQNVTFRCDPISEHNRLYWYRQTLGQGPEFLTYFQNEAQLEKSRLLSDRFSAERPKGSFSTLEIQRTEQGDSAMYLCASSPGTGVGTNEKLFFGSGTQLSVL.

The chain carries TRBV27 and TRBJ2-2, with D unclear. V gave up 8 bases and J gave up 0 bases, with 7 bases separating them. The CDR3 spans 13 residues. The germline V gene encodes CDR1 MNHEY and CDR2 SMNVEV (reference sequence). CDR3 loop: CASVSPNTGELFF. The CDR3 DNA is TGTGCCAGCGTTTCTCCGAACACCGGGGAGCTGTTTTTT.